This T cell receptor beta chain was captured by sequencing in a study of blood T cell repertoires in COVID-19. Study-level information: The United States, Italy and Spain provided the acute and convalescent COVID-19 samples. Sources were T cells, B-cell-depleted T cells, or PBMCs; the material itself was cDNA or gDNA.

This clone was found a few times. Sequenced by immunoSEQ multiplex PCR; TCRdb stores in-frame clones only, minus some. The sample carries roughly 160,000 clones, 87% recorded once. The CDR3 spans 15 residues. Germline CDR1 is SGDLS and CDR2 is YYNGEE. The V end was cut by 0 bases, the J end by 7 bases, with 16 bases between. Enrolled through a virtual design, the participants were between roughly 18 and 90 years of age and came from about two dozen US areas. This sequence joins TRBV9 and TRBJ1-1; maybe TRBD1 (5 bases). This sequence originates from a woman between 45 and 65 years old who had recovered from COVID-19. Sample: PBMCs or T cells enriched from blood (not recorded which). The CDR3 is CASSVADATRGEAFF. CDR3 DNA sequence: TGTGCCAGCAGCGTAGCTGACGCGACAAGGGGTGAAGCTTTCTTT.